Listed below are T cell receptor beta chains from one sample, sequenced in a study of T-cell memory formation after mild COVID-19. TCRdb re-derived calls from the 5' RACE reads in MiXCR, one entry per CDR3 protein. The sample yields about 100,000 distinct CDR3 sequences, around 10% seen once. The sample consisted of PBMCs or a T cell subset sorted from them (not recorded which). The receptor source for this set is a man aged 18-30 years who had mild COVID-19 (a few samples of this study predate the infection). Cell type and time point are not known. The CDR3 runs from the conserved cysteine through the conserved F or W. A D gene is named only where the DNA matches it firmly. The size field is filled for only some rows; it gives once, few, many or a size class.

TRBJ2-1	TRBD2	TRBV6-4	NA	CASSAGLGNNEQFF	TGTGCCAGCAGTGCGGGACTAGGGAACAATGAGCAGTTCTTC
TRBJ1-1	TRBD1	TRBV19	NA	CASSITRQGFQMNTEAFF	TGTGCCAGTAGTATCACCCGACAGGGATTCCAGATGAACACTGAAGCTTTCTTT
TRBJ2-1	TRBD1	TRBV5-1	NA	CASSQRQGGWNEQFF	TGCGCCAGCAGCCAAAGACAGGGGGGCTGGAATGAGCAGTTCTTC
TRBJ2-6	NA	TRBV6-2/TRBV6-3	many	CASSYSSSGANVLTF	TGTGCCAGCAGTTATAGCAGCTCTGGGGCCAACGTCCTGACTTTC
TRBJ2-7	NA	TRBV7-3	many	CASSHDSYYEQYF	TGTGCCAGCAGCCATGACTCCTACTACGAGCAGTACTTC
TRBJ2-2	TRBD1	TRBV6-5	NA	CASSYSQGAITGELFF	TGTGCCAGCAGTTACTCACAGGGGGCGATCACCGGGGAGCTGTTTTTT
TRBJ2-1	NA	TRBV29-1	NA	CSVGGGAGGSYNEQFF	TGCAGCGTGGGAGGAGGGGCCGGAGGCTCCTACAATGAGCAGTTCTTC
TRBJ1-1	NA	TRBV15	NA	CATSRADYTEAFF	TGTGCCACCAGCAGAGCTGACTACACTGAAGCTTTCTTT
TRBJ2-2	NA	TRBV4-1	NA	CASSQTSYGTGELFF	TGCGCCAGCAGCCAAACTAGCTATGGCACCGGGGAGCTGTTTTTT
TRBJ1-2	NA	TRBV27	NA	CASSLSGGFYGYTF	TGTGCCAGCAGTTTATCGGGGGGTTTCTATGGCTACACCTTC
TRBJ1-2	NA	TRBV2	NA	CASSEVPPLYGYTF	TGTGCCAGCAGTGAAGTCCCACCCCTCTATGGCTACACCTTC
TRBJ2-3	NA	TRBV7-9	few	CASSPRGAKKDTQYF	TGTGCCAGCAGCCCACGCGGGGCCAAGAAAGATACGCAGTATTTT
TRBJ2-3	NA	TRBV6-6	few	CASSYGPPGTDTQYF	TGTGCCAGCAGTTACGGCCCCCCGGGCACAGATACGCAGTATTTT
TRBJ1-3	TRBD1	TRBV27	few	CASSSGQGYGNTIYF	TGTGCCAGCAGTTCGGGACAGGGGTATGGAAACACCATATATTTT
TRBJ1-1	NA	TRBV12-3/TRBV12-4	few	CASSLGLPVANTEAFF	TGTGCCAGCAGCCTAGGCCTACCCGTTGCGAACACTGAAGCTTTCTTT
TRBJ2-2	NA	TRBV7-9	few	CASSLAIARFGELFF	TGTGCCAGCAGCTTGGCAATAGCGAGGTTCGGGGAGCTGTTTTTT
TRBJ2-7	NA	TRBV29-1	many	CSVEDRVGGYEQYF	TGCAGCGTTGAAGATCGGGTAGGGGGCTACGAGCAGTACTTC
TRBJ2-3	NA	TRBV12-3/TRBV12-4	NA	CASSLGSVDTDTQYF	TGTGCCAGCAGTTTAGGCAGCGTGGACACAGATACGCAGTATTTT
TRBJ2-5	NA	TRBV7-6	few	CASSLEVGLGETQYF	TGTGCCAGCAGCTTAGAGGTGGGGCTAGGAGAGACCCAGTACTTC
TRBJ2-1	TRBD2	TRBV7-3	few	CASSLGTSSDEQFF	TGTGCCAGCAGCTTAGGGACTAGCTCGGATGAGCAGTTCTTC
TRBJ1-1	NA	TRBV7-8	few	CASSLDLDEAFF	TGTGCCAGCAGCTTAGATTTAGATGAAGCTTTCTTT
TRBJ2-1	NA	TRBV10-3	few	CAIRGSSYNEQFF	TGTGCCATCAGGGGCAGTTCTTACAATGAGCAGTTCTTC
TRBJ2-1	TRBD2	TRBV10-2	NA	CASSGAGGASNEQFF	TGCGCCAGCAGTGGGGCCGGGGGGGCGTCCAATGAGCAGTTCTTC
TRBJ2-3	NA	TRBV4-1	few	CATQGSDTQYF	TGCGCCACCCAGGGTTCCGATACGCAGTATTTT
TRBJ2-1	NA	TRBV12-3/TRBV12-4	few	CASSPPRESGQFF	TGTGCCAGCAGCCCCCCCCGCGAATCGGGGCAGTTCTTC
TRBJ1-2	NA	TRBV7-2	NA	CASSFRQETNYGYTF	TGTGCCAGCAGCTTTCGACAGGAAACTAACTATGGCTACACCTTC
TRBJ2-3	NA	TRBV20-1	many	CSAREGVTNPDTQYF	TGCAGTGCTAGGGAAGGGGTAACCAACCCAGATACGCAGTATTTT
TRBJ2-2	NA	TRBV7-3	few	CASSPVGESATGELFF	TGTGCCAGCTCCCCCGTTGGGGAAAGCGCCACCGGGGAGCTGTTTTTT
TRBJ2-2	NA	TRBV20-1	many	CSARDPGAGAHTGELFF	TGCAGTGCTAGAGACCCAGGGGCGGGGGCCCACACCGGGGAGCTGTTTTTT
TRBJ2-1	TRBD2	TRBV29-1	NA	CSARGLAGGNEQFF	TGCAGCGCCAGAGGCCTAGCGGGGGGGAATGAGCAGTTCTTC
TRBJ1-1	NA	TRBV29-1	many	CSVGKMNTEAFF	TGCAGCGTTGGGAAAATGAACACTGAAGCTTTCTTT
TRBJ1-2	TRBD1	TRBV29-1	few	CSQDRVNGYTF	TGCAGCCAGGACAGGGTCAATGGCTACACCTTC
TRBJ2-5	TRBD1	TRBV29-1	many	CSVEGIGGQTQETQYF	TGCAGCGTTGAGGGCATTGGGGGACAGACGCAAGAGACCCAGTACTTC
TRBJ2-7	NA	TRBV7-9	NA	CASSLWGDEQYF	TGTGCCAGCAGCTTATGGGGCGACGAGCAGTACTTC
TRBJ1-4	NA	TRBV7-2	NA	CASSLEPQGDNEKLFF	TGTGCCAGCAGCTTAGAACCACAGGGAGATAATGAAAAACTGTTTTTT
TRBJ2-2	NA	TRBV9	few	CASSVGGRNTGELFF	TGTGCCAGCAGCGTAGGGGGGCGGAACACCGGGGAGCTGTTTTTT
TRBJ1-1	NA	TRBV29-1	few	CSAVVNIEAFF	TGCAGCGCGGTCGTAAATATAGAAGCTTTCTTT
TRBJ2-2	TRBD1	TRBV6-2/TRBV6-3	many	CASDRAGTGRGELFF	TGTGCCAGCGACAGGGCCGGGACAGGGCGCGGGGAGCTGTTTTTT
TRBJ2-7	NA	TRBV29-1	NA	CSVEGPRGAVVDEQYF	TGCAGCGTTGAAGGGCCTAGGGGGGCGGTCGTCGACGAGCAGTACTTC
TRBJ2-1	TRBD1	TRBV5-1	few	CASSLTDRGSYNEQFF	TGCGCCAGCAGCTTGACGGACAGGGGATCCTACAATGAGCAGTTCTTC
TRBJ2-3	NA	TRBV13	few	CASSLGLGAQYF	TGTGCCAGCAGCTTAGGGTTGGGGGCGCAGTATTTT
TRBJ2-5	TRBD2	TRBV12-3/TRBV12-4	few	CASSLVLLAGETGETQYF	TGTGCCAGCAGTTTAGTATTGCTAGCGGGGGAAACCGGAGAGACCCAGTACTTC
TRBJ2-7	NA	TRBV20-1	few	CSARESFEQYF	TGCAGTGCTAGAGAGTCCTTCGAGCAGTACTTC